This entry describes one T cell receptor beta chain. Its antigen remains unidentified. This record belongs to a study of graft-versus-host responses after intestinal transplantation. On the study more broadly: Anti-thymocyte globulin served as induction for all recipients, who then took tacrolimus and steroids for about three years. General study findings and limits: Detection of GvH clones occurred in recipient marrow, and some had their first appearance in ileum or blood.

The CDR3 has 13 amino acids. Germline CDR1 ENHRY, CDR2 SYGVKD. V gave up 7 bases and J gave up 0 bases, with 7 bases separating them. This table comes from immunoSEQ multiplex PCR, and its TCRdb copy is limited to in-frame clones, with some not included. The data show roughly 99,000 clones, around 92% seen once. This chain links TRBV10-3 with TRBJ1-3, with a weak D call TRBD1 (5 bases). The specimen comprised unstimulated CD8+ T cells sorted from spleen or lymph node cells, sampled before transplant. The receptor's source is a human donor who was the organ donor for an intestinal transplant. The CDR3 DNA reads as TGTGCCATCACCAGGGACTCTGGAAACACCATATATTTT. This translates into CAITRDSGNTIYF.